A single sample is the source of the 18 T cell receptor beta chains below, sequenced in a study of T cells after yellow fever vaccination. TCRdb re-derived calls from the 5' RACE reads in MiXCR, one entry per CDR3 protein. The sample includes about 220,000 distinct CDR3 sequences, 3% to 4% of them seen just once. Material: CD4+ T cells sorted from PBMCs, obtained 10 days after the yellow fever booster vaccination. These TCRs come from a man aged 18 to 35 who received the YFV17D yellow fever vaccine.

This clonotype was seen only a few times. This chain joins TRBV12-3 or TRBV12-4 and TRBJ1-2; D may be TRBD1 (6 bases). V was clipped by 7 bases and J by 7 bases, with 13 bases between them. The CDR3 is made up of 12 amino acids. CDR3: CASTSRGGGYTF. The CDR3 coding sequence is TGTGCCAGCACTTCCCGAGGGGGTGGCTACACCTTC.

This clonotype was recorded a few times. The rearrangement joins TRBV28 to TRBJ2-1; 10 nucleotides line up with TRBD2. Trimming removed 3 bases from V and 9 bases from J; junction bases left unmatched: 8. The CDR3 spans 15 residues. Germline values: CDR1 MDHEN, CDR2 SYDVKM. The CDR3 sequence is CASSFGLAGEGEQFF. The CDR3 nucleotides read TGTGCCAGCAGTTTCGGTCTAGCGGGGGAGGGTGAGCAGTTCTTC.

This clonotype came up many times. The chain is built from TRBV7-2 and TRBJ2-7; a weak D match, TRBD2 (6 bases). Germline CDR1 is SGHTA and CDR2 is FQGNSA. This CDR3 contains 13 residues. V was trimmed by 1 base and J by 6 bases, leaving 10 bases between them. The CDR3 region has the DNA TGTGCCAGCAGCTTAGAGCGGGTGGCCGAGCAGTACGTC. Its translation is CASSLERVAEQYV.

This rearrangement joins TRBV7-6 to TRBJ1-1; D is possibly TRBD1 (6 bases). Trimming pared 7 bases from V and 1 base from J, leaving 13 bases between. CDR3 length equals 14 residues. Germline CDR1 reads SGHVS; CDR2 reads FNYEAQ. The DNA of the CDR3 is TGTGCCAGCACCGTACAGGGTGCGAACACTGAAGCTTTCTTT. Encoded protein: CASTVQGANTEAFF.

This clonotype was seen at least ten times. The rearrangement links TRBV7-3 to TRBJ1-2; D remains ambiguous. The length of the CDR3 is 21 residues. Germline V gene data show CDR1 as SGHTA and CDR2 as FQGTGA. Trimming removed 2 bases at V and 6 bases at J, with 34 bases between. The CDR3 reads CASSLPAGPRGIWVPLNGYTF. Here the CDR3 DNA reads TGTGCCAGCAGCTTACCCGCCGGGCCTCGCGGTATTTGGGTGCCCCTGAATGGCTACACCTTC.

At least ten counts were recorded for this clonotype. The V gene is TRBV12-3 or TRBV12-4, the J gene TRBJ1-5; the D is unclear. The V end was cut by 1 base, the J end by 1 base, with 2 bases between. This CDR3 is 13 amino acids long. The CDR3: CASSLESNQPQHF. The CDR3 nucleotides read TGTGCCAGCAGTTTAGAGAGCAATCAGCCCCAGCATTTT.

In this sample, this clonotype turned up a few times. The chain links TRBV11-2 to TRBJ2-7, with TRBD1 matching 7 bases. Germline V CDR1 and CDR2: SGHAT, FQNNGV. The CDR3 consists of 15 residues. The V gene end was trimmed by 1 base and the J gene end by 6 bases; junction bases not matched to a gene: 9. CDR3 DNA sequence: TGTGCCAGCAGCTTAGCTGACAGGGTTTGGGTCGAGCAGTACTTC. Translation gives CASSLADRVWVEQYF.

This clonotype was seen a single time. The chain recombines TRBV6-2 or TRBV6-3 with TRBJ2-7; weak D call: TRBD2 (6 bases). CDR3 length equals 12 residues. Germline CDR1 reads MNHEY; CDR2 reads SVGEGT. Deletions cut 6 bases from V and 7 bases from J, with 13 bases between. The CDR3: CASSSLAGEQYF. As DNA, the CDR3 is TGTGCCAGCAGCTCACTGGCGGGGGAGCAGTACTTC.

This clonotype has a handful of counts. The chain joins TRBV7-9 to TRBJ1-1; D call uncertain. CDR1 SEHNR and CDR2 FQNEAQ come from the germline V gene (reference sequence). CDR3 size: 15 residues. Between the trimmed V and J ends, which lost 3 bases and 1 base, there was a span of 12 bases. This CDR3 reads CASSFPTVGNTEAFF. CDR3 in DNA: TGTGCCAGCAGCTTCCCGACGGTGGGGAACACTGAAGCTTTCTTT.

The chain links TRBV9 to TRBJ1-6; unclear D gene. The CDR3 sequence is 13 residues long. V dropped 3 bases and J dropped 9 bases, with 10 bases sitting between them. Germline V gene sequence: CDR1 SGDLS, CDR2 YYNGEE. CDR3 in DNA: TGTGCCAGCAGCGAAACAGAGACTTCACCCCTCCACTTT. Its protein is CASSETETSPLHF.

This clonotype was observed a handful of times. The CDR3: CASSLTTANGEGYTF. The CDR3 DNA sequence: TGTGCCAGCAGCTTAACGACAGCAAACGGGGAGGGCTACACCTTC. This chain links TRBV7-3 with TRBJ1-2; D perhaps matches TRBD1 (5 bases). There are 15 residues in the CDR3. The V gene lost 0 bases and the J gene lost 8 bases, with 16 bases spanning the gap. Germline CDR1 SGHTA, CDR2 FQGTGA. Full variable domain (outside the CDR3, taken from reference TRBV7-3 and TRBJ1-2): GAGVSQTPSNKVTEKGKYVELRCDPISGHTALYWYRQSLGQGPEFLIYFQGTGAADDSGLPNDRFFAVRPEGSVSTLKIQRTERGDSAVYLCASSLTTANGEGYTFGSGTRLTVV.

Ten or more counts support this clonotype. V and J are TRBV5-1 and TRBJ1-1; a weak D match, TRBD1 (5 bases). Between the trimmed V and J ends, which lost 4 bases and 7 bases, there was a span of 14 bases. In germline, CDR1 is SGHRS, CDR2 YFSETQ. The CDR3 has 13 amino acids. The CDR3 sequence is CASSGGLGGEAFF. For the CDR3, the DNA is TGCGCCAGCAGCGGGGGACTTGGGGGTGAAGCTTTCTTT.

J is TRBJ2-7 and V is TRBV6-2 or TRBV6-3; 13 positions agree with TRBD2. The CDR3 extends over 14 amino acids. Germline values: CDR1 MNHEY, CDR2 SVGEGT. The trim removed 5 bases at V and 4 bases at J, leaving 2 bases unmatched. CDR3 coding DNA: TGTGCCAGCAGTCGGACTAGCGGGGGTTACGAGCAGTACTTC. Protein: CASSRTSGGYEQYF.

The CDR3 is CASSLAPGEKLFF. The DNA of the CDR3 is TGCGCCAGCAGCTTGGCCCCCGGGGAAAAACTGTTTTTT. The chain couples TRBV5-1 to TRBJ1-4; the D is unclear. V gave up 0 bases and J gave up 8 bases, with 8 bases separating them. CDR3 size: 13 residues. Per germline, CDR1 SGHRS and CDR2 YFSETQ.

This clonotype has a count of ten or more. The rearrangement links TRBV29-1 to TRBJ1-5; D unresolved. Germline V gene lookup returns CDR1 SQVTM and CDR2 ANQGSEA. The CDR3 covers 14 residues. V shed 4 bases and J shed 5 bases, with 15 bases lying between them. The CDR3 sequence: CSVADTLSDQPQHF. The CDR3 DNA reads TGCAGCGTTGCTGACACCCTTTCGGATCAGCCCCAGCATTTT.

This clonotype showed up just a few times. The chain couples TRBV9 to TRBJ1-2, with TRBD1 matching over 10 bases. CDR3 length: 16 amino acids. Germline CDR1 and CDR2: SGDLS and YYNGEE. V shed 1 base, J shed 8 bases, and the junction held 11 bases outside the gene matches. CDR3 amino acids: CASSVLPAGTGEGYTF. CDR3 bases: TGTGCCAGCAGCGTACTGCCAGCCGGGACAGGGGAGGGCTACACCTTC.

This clonotype was seen many times. V is TRBV7-2 and J is TRBJ1-2, with 7 positions matching TRBD1. CDR1 and CDR2 (germline): SGHTA, FQGNSA. The CDR3 sequence is 16 residues long. Trimming at V came to 2 bases and at J to 4 bases, leaving 10 bases not matched to a gene. In DNA form, the CDR3 reads TGTGCCAGCAGCTTACGGACAGGCCAGGGCTCCTATGGCTACACCTTC. It specifies CASSLRTGQGSYGYTF.

This clonotype was counted ten times or more. The J gene is TRBJ1-5, the V gene TRBV7-9, with D possibly TRBD1 on 5 matching bases. Per germline, CDR1 SEHNR and CDR2 FQNEAQ (reference sequence). Trimming took off 1 base at V and 4 bases at J, with 11 bases between the two ends. This CDR3 contains 15 residues. CDR3 amino acids: CASSLGGQGNQPQHF. The CDR3, as DNA: TGTGCCAGCAGCTTAGGCGGGCAGGGTAATCAGCCCCAGCATTTT.